This T cell receptor beta chain comes out of a study of T cell responses to AZD1222 COVID-19 vaccine. At the level of the study: Doses given second, at about 4 or about 12 weeks, were pooled.

This CDR3 comprises 14 residues. Trimming cost V 6 bases and J 7 bases, with 19 bases left between them. Germline assignment: CDR1 SGHNT and CDR2 YYREEE (reference sequence). As regards this clone: Its antigen is not identified.

Findings and caveats of the study: As reported, nearly half of all spike-specific TCRs target variant regions that are unmutated.

Clones were read by immunoSEQ multiplex PCR, and TCRdb kept only the in-frame ones, dropping some. The sample has about 160,000 clones, 94% seen once. The gene calls are TRBV5-4 and TRBJ1-2; D is perhaps TRBD1 (5 bases). The material sequenced was peripheral blood, taken on day 0 of AZD1222 vaccination. The clonotype comes from an adult in good health. CDR3 DNA: TGTGCCAGCACCTACCTAGACAGAGAGGTTGGCTACACCTTC. This codes for CASTYLDREVGYTF.